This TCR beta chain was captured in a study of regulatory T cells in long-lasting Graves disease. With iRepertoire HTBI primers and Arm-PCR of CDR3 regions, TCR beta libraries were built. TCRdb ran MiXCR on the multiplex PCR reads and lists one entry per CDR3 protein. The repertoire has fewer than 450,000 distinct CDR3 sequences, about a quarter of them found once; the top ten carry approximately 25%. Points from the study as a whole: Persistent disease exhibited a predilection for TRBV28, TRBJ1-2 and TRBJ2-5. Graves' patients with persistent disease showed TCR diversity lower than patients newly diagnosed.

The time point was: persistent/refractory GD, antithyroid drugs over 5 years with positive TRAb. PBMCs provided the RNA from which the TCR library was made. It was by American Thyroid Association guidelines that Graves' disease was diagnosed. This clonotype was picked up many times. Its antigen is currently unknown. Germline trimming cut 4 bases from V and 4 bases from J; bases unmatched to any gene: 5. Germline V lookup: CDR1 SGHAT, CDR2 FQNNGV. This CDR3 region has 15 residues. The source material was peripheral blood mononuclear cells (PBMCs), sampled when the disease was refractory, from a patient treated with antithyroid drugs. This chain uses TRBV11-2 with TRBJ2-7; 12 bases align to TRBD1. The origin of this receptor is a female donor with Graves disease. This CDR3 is CASSWGQGAGYEQYF. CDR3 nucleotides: TGTGCCAGCAGCTGGGGACAGGGGGCTGGTTACGAGCAGTACTTC.